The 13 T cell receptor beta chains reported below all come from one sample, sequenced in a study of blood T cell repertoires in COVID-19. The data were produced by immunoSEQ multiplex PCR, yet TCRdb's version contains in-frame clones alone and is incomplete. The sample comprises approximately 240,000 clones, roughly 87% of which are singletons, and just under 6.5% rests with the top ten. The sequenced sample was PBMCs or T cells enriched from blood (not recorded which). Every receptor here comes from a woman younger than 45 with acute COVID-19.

Written as DNA, the CDR3 is TGTGCCAGCAGCCTAGGAGAGGGTTTCTACGAGCAGTACTTC. Residues: CASSLGEGFYEQYF. The V and J genes are TRBV9 and TRBJ2-7, with D tentatively TRBD2 (5 bases). Germline CDR1 and CDR2: SGDLS and YYNGEE. The CDR3 spans 14 residues. Trimming pared 4 bases from V and 3 bases from J, leaving 14 bases between.

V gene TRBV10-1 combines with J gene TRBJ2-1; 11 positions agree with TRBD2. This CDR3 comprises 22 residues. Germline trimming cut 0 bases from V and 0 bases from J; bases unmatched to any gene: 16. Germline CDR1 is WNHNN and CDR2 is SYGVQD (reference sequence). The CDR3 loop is CASSESIQGTSGTDPSYNEQFF. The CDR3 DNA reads TGCGCCAGCAGTGAGTCGATACAGGGGACTAGCGGCACCGATCCCTCCTACAATGAGCAGTTCTTC.

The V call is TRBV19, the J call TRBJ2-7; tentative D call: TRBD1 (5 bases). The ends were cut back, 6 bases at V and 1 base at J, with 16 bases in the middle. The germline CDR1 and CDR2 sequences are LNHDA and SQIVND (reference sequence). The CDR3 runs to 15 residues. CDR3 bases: TGTGCCAGTAGAAACCGGCTTCAGGGTTCCTACGAGCAGTACTTC. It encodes CASRNRLQGSYEQYF.

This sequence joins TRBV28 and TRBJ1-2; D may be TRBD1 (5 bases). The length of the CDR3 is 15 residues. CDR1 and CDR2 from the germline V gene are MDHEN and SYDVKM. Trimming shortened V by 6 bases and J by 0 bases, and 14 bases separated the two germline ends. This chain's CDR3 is CASSPVNRPNYGYTF. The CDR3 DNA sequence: TGTGCCAGCAGCCCCGTGAACAGGCCTAACTATGGCTACACCTTC.

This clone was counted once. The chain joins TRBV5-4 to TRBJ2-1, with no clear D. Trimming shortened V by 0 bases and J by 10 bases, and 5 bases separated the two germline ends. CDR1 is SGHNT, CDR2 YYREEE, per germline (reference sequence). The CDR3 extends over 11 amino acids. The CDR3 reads CASSLELEQFF. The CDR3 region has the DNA TGTGCCAGCAGCTTGGAACTGGAGCAGTTCTTC.

CDR3: CASRPAGGEGADTQYF. CDR3 nucleotides: TGTGCCAGCAGACCGGCGGGGGGAGAAGGGGCAGATACGCAGTATTTT. This chain connects TRBV28 to TRBJ2-3; 8 bases line up with TRBD2. Germline CDR1 is MDHEN and CDR2 is SYDVKM. Trimming at V came to 6 bases and at J to 4 bases, leaving 12 bases not matched to a gene. The CDR3 loop spans 16 amino acids. The complete variable domain, with remaining parts taken from reference TRBV28 and TRBJ2-3, reads DVKVTQSSRYLVKRTGEKVFLECVQDMDHENMFWYRQDPGLGLRLIYFSYDVKMKEKGDIPEGYSVSREKKERFSLILESASTNQTSMYLCASRPAGGEGADTQYFGPGTRLTVL.

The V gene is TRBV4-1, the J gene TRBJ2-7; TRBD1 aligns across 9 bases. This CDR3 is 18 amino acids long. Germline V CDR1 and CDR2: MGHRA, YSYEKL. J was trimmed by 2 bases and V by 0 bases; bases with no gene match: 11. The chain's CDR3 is CASSQEGQGLRRTYEQYF. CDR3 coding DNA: TGCGCCAGCAGCCAAGAGGGACAGGGTCTTCGGAGGACCTACGAGCAGTACTTC.

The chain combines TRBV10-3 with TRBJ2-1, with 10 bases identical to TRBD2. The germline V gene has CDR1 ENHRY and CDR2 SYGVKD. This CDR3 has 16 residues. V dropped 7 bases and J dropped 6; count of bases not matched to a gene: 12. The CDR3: CAITPRLAGEVNEQFF. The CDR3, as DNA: TGTGCCATCACCCCTCGGCTAGCGGGAGAGGTCAATGAGCAGTTCTTC.

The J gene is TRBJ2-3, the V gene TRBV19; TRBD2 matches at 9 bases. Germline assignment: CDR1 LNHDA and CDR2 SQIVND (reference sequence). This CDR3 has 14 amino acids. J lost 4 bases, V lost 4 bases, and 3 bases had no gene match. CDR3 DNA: TGTGCCAGTAGTAGGACTAGCGACCCAGATACGCAGTATTTT. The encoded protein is CASSRTSDPDTQYF.

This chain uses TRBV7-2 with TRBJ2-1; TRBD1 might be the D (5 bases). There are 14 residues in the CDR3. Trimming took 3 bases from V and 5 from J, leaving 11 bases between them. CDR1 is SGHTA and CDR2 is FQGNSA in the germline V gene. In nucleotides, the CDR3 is TGTGCCAGCAGCTTCTACAGGCCCCACAATGAGCAGTTCTTC. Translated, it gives CASSFYRPHNEQFF.

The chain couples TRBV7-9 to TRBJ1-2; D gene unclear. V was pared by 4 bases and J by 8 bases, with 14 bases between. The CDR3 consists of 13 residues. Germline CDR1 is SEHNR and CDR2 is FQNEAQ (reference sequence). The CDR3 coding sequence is TGTGCCAGCAGCTACGACCCATGGGAGGGCTACACCTTC. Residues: CASSYDPWEGYTF.

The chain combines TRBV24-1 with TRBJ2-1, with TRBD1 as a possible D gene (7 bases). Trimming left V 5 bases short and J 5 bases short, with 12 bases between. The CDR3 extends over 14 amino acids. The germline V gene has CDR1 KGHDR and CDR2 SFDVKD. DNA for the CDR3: TGTGCCACCAGTGCCGCAGGGGGGCACAATGAGCAGTTCTTC. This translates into CATSAAGGHNEQFF.

Written as DNA, the CDR3 is TGTGCCAGCAGTGCCAGGGGGCAGGGCCCTGGGTCTGGGGCCAACGTCCTGACTTTC. It specifies CASSARGQGPGSGANVLTF. The V call is TRBV6-1, the J call TRBJ2-6; 8 bases align to TRBD1. This CDR3 is built from 19 residues. The germline V gene encodes CDR1 MNHNS and CDR2 SASEGT. V shed 4 bases, J shed 1 base, and the junction held 12 bases outside the gene matches.